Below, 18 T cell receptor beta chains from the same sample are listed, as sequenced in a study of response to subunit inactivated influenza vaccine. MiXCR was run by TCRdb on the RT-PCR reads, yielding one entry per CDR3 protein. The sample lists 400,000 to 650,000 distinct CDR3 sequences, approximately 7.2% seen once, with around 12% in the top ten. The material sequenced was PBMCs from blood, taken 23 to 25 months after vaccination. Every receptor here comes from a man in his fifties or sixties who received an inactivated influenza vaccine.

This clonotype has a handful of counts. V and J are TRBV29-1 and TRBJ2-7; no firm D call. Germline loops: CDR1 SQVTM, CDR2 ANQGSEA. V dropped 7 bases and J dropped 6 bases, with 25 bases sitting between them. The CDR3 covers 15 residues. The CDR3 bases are TGCAGCGCTTCAACGGGCCAGACCGGACCCTCCGAGCAGTACTTC. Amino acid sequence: CSASTGQTGPSEQYF.

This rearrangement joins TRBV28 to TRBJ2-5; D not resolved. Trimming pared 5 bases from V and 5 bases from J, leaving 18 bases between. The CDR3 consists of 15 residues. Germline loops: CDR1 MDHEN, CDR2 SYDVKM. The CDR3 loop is CASSKPSEVKETQYF. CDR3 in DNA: TGTGCCAGCAGTAAGCCTTCTGAGGTAAAGGAGACCCAGTACTTC.

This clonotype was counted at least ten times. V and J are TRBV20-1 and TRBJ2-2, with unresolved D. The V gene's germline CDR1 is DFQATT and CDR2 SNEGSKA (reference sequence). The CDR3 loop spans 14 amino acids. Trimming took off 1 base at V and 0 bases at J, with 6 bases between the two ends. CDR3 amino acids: CSARGTANTGELFF. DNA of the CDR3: TGCAGTGCTAGAGGGACGGCGAACACCGGGGAGCTGTTTTTT.

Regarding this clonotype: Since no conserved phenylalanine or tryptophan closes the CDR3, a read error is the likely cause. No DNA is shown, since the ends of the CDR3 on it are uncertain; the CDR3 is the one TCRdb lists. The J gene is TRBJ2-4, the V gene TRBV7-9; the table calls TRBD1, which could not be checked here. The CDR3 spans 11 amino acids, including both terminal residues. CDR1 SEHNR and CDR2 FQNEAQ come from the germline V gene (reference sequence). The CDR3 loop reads CASSWQGAGRG.

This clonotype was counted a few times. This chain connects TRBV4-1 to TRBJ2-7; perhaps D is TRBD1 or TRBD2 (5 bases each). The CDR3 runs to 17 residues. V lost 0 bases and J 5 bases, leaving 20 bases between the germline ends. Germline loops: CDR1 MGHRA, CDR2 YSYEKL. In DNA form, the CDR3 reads TGCGCCAGCAGCCAAGAAAGGAGGCTGGGACCTGGAAACGAGCAGTACTTC. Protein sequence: CASSQERRLGPGNEQYF.

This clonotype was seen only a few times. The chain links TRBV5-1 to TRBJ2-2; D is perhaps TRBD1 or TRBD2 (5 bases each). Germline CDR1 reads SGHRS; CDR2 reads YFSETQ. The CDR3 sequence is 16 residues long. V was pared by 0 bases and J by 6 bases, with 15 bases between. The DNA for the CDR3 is TGCGCCAGCAGCTTGGTCGGGGCGTCGCAATCCGGGGAGCTGTTTTTT. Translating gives CASSLVGASQSGELFF. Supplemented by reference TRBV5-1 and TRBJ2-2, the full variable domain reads KAGVTQTPRYLIKTRGQQVTLSCSPISGHRSVSWYQQTPGQGLQFLFEYFSETQRNKGNFPGRFSGRQFSNSRSEMNVSTLELGDSALYLCASSLVGASQSGELFFGEGSRLTVL.

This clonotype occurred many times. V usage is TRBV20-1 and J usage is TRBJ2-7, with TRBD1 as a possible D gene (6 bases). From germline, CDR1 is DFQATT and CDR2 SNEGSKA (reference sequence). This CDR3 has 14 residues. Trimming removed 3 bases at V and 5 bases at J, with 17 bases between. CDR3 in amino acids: CSARDLGGRDEQYF. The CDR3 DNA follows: TGCAGTGCTAGGGATCTAGGGGGACGAGACGAGCAGTACTTC.

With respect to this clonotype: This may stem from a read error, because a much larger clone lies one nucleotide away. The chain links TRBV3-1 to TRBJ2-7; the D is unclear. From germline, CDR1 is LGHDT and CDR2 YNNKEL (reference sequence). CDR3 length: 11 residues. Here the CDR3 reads CAGSTYHEQYF. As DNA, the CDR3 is TGTGCCGGCAGCACTTACCACGAGCAGTACTTC.

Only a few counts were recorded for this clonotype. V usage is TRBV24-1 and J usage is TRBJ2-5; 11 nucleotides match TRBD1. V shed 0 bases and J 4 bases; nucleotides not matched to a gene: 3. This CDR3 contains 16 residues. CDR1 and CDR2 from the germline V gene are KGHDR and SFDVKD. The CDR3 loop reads CATSDLGDRGSETQYF. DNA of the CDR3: TGTGCCACCAGTGATTTGGGGGACAGGGGGTCAGAGACCCAGTACTTC.

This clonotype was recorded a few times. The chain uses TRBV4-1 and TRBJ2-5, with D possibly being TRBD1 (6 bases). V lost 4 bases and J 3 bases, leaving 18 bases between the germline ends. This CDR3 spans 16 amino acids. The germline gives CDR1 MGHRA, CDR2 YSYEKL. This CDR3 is CASSRTGSLREETQYF. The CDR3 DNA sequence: TGCGCCAGCAGCCGCACAGGGAGTCTTCGGGAAGAGACCCAGTACTTC.

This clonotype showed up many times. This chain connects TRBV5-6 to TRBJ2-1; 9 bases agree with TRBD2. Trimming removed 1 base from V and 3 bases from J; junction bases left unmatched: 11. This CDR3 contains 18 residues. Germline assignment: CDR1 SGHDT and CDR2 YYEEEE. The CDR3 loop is CASSLLLAGFYLYNEQFF. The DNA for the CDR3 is TGTGCCAGCAGCTTGCTGCTAGCGGGGTTTTATCTCTACAATGAGCAGTTCTTC.

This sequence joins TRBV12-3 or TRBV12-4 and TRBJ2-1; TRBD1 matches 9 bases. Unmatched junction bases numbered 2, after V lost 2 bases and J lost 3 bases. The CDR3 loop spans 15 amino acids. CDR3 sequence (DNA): TGTGCCAGCAGTTTAAGGACAGGGGTCTACAATGAGCAGTTCTTC. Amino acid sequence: CASSLRTGVYNEQFF.

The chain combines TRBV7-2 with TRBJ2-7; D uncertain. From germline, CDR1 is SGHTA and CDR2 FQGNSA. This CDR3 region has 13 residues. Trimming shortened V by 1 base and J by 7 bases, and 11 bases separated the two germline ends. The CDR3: CASSLGVGIEQYF. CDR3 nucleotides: TGTGCCAGCAGCTTAGGTGTGGGGATAGAGCAGTACTTC.

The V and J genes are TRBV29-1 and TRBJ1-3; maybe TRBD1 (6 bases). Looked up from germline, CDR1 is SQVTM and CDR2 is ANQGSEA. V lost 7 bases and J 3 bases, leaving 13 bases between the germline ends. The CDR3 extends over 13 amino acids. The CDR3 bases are TGCAGCGCTTTTTCAGGGGATGGAAACACCATATATTTT. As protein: CSAFSGDGNTIYF.

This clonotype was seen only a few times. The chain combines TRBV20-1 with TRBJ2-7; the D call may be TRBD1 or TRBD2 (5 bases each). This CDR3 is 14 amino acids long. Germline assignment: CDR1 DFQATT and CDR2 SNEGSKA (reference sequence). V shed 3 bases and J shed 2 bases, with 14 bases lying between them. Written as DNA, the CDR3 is TGCAGTGCTAGTTCCGGGACGGATGCCTACGAGCAGTACTTC. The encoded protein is CSASSGTDAYEQYF.

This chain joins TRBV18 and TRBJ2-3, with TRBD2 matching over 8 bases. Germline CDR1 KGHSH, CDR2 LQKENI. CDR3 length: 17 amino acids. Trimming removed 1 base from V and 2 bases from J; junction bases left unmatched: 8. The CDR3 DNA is TGTGCCAGCTCACCACGCGGGGTAGCGGGGACCACAGATACGCAGTATTTT. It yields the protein CASSPRGVAGTTDTQYF.

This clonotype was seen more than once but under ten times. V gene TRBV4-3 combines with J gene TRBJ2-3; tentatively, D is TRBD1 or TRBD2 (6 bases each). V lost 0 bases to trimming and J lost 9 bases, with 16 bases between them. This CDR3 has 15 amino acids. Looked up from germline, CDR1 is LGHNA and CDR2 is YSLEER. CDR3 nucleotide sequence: TGCGCCAGCAGCCAAGACGGGGGCGTGGAGGGGACGCAGTATTTT. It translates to CASSQDGGVEGTQYF.

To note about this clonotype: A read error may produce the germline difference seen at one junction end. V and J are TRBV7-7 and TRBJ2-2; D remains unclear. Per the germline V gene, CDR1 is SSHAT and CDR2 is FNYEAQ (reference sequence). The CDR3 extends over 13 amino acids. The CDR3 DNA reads TGTGCTAGCAGCCTCCGGGCCCCCGGGGAGCTGTTTTTT. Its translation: CASSLRAPGELFF.